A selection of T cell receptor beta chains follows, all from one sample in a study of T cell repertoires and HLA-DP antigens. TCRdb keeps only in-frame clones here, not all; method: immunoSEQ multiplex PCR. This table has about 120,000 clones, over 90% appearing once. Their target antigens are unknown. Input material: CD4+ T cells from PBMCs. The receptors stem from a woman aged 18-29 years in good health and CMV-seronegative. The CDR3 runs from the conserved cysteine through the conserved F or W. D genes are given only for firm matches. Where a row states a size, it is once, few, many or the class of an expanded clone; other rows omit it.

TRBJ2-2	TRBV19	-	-	CASSIARPKNTGELFF	TGTGCCAGTAGTATCGCCAGGCCCAAGAACACCGGGGAGCTGTTTTTT
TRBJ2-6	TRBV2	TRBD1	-	CASRTGDPGANVLTF	TGTGCCAGCAGAACAGGGGATCCTGGGGCCAACGTCCTGACTTTC
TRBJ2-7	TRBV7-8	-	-	CASSRALGYEQYF	TGTGCCAGCAGCCGGGCCCTGGGCTACGAGCAGTACTTC
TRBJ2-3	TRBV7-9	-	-	CASSPLDRRATDTQYF	TGTGCCAGCAGCCCACTAGACAGGAGAGCAACAGATACGCAGTATTTT
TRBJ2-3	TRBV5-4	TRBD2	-	CASSVPSLAGSVDTQYF	TGTGCCAGCAGCGTCCCCTCTCTAGCGGGAAGCGTGGATACGCAGTATTTT
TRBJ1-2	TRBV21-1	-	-	CASSIRRNRTGIGYTF	TGTGCCAGCAGCATCAGACGCAATCGGACCGGGATCGGCTACACCTTC
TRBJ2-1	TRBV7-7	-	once	CASSLEGRSSYNEQFF	TGTGCTAGCAGCTTAGAGGGTCGGAGCTCCTACAATGAGCAGTTCTTC
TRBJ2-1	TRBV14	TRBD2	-	CASSQDRASGLYNEQFF	TGTGCCAGCAGCCAAGATAGGGCTAGCGGACTGTACAATGAGCAGTTCTTC
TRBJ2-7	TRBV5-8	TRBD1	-	CASSLGGNFYEQYF	TGTGCCAGCAGCTTAGGGGGCAATTTCTACGAGCAGTACTTC
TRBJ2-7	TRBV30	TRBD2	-	CASSGGSSYEQYF	TGTGCTTCGTCGGGGGGGAGCTCCTACGAGCAGTACTTC
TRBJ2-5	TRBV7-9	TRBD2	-	CASSFAGGGETQYF	TGTGCCAGCAGTTTTGCGGGGGGAGGAGAGACCCAGTACTTC
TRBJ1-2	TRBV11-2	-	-	CASSSTRSRAPGEGYTF	TGTGCCAGCAGCTCTACCCGAAGCCGGGCGCCAGGGGAGGGCTACACCTTC
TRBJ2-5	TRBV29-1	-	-	CSVETFRAQETQYF	TGCAGCGTTGAAACGTTTAGGGCCCAAGAGACCCAGTACTTC
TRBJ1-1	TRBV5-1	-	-	CASSLAGEGRVPQANTEAFF	TGCGCCAGCAGCTTAGCAGGGGAGGGACGGGTGCCCCAGGCGAACACTGAAGCTTTCTTT
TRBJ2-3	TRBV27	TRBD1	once	CASSLPGQGKRDTQYF	TGTGCCAGCAGTTTACCGGGACAGGGGAAGAGAGATACGCAGTATTTT
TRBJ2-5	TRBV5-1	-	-	CASSSPQETQYF	TGCGCCAGCAGCTCGCCTCAAGAGACCCAGTACTTC
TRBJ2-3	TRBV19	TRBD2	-	CASSIGSGRADTQYF	TGTGCCAGTAGTATAGGGAGCGGGAGGGCAGATACGCAGTATTTT
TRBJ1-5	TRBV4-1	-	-	CASSQGRNNRVDQPQHF	TGCGCCAGCAGCCAAGGCCGTAATAACAGGGTCGACCAGCCCCAGCATTTT
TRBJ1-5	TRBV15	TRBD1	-	CATSGDRDAFLRSNQPQHF	TGTGCCACCAGCGGCGACAGGGACGCTTTTCTAAGGAGCAATCAGCCCCAGCATTTT
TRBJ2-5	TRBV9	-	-	CASSVVTSGQETQYF	TGTGCCAGCAGCGTAGTGACAAGCGGACAAGAGACCCAGTACTTC
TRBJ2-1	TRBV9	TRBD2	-	CASSARGGIDEQFF	TGTGCCAGCAGCGCCCGGGGGGGCATCGATGAGCAGTTCTTC
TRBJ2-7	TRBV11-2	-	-	CASSLDPRGYEQYF	TGTGCCAGCAGCTTAGATCCTCGGGGATACGAGCAGTACTTC
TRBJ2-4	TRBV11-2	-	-	CASSRVLVGGIQYF	TGTGCCAGCAGCCGGGTTCTAGTCGGGGGAATTCAGTACTTC